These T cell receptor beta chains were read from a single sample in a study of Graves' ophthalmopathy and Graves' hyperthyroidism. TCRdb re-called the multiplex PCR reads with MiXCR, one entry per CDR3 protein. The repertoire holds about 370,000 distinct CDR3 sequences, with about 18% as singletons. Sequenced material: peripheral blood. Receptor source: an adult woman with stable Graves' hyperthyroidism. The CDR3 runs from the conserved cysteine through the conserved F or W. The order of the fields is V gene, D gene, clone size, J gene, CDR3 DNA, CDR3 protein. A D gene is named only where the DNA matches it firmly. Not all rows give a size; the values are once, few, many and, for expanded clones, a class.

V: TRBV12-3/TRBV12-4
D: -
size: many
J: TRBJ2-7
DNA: TGTGCCAGCAGTTACACGGACGGCGAGCAGTACTTC
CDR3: CASSYTDGEQYF

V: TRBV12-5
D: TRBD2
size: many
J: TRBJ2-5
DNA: TGTGCTAGTGGACCTAGCGGGAGTGCCCGCCACTTC
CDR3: CASGPSGSARHF

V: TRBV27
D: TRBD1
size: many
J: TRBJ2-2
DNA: TGTGCCAGCAGCCTTTACTTCAGGGGGCAAGTCGGGGAGCTGTTTTTT
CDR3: CASSLYFRGQVGELFF

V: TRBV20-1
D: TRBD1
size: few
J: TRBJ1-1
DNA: TGCAGTGCTAGGGCAACAACAGGGGCCGCGTTTTACACTGAAGCTTTCTTT
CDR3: CSARATTGAAFYTEAFF

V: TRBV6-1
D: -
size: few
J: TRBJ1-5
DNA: TGTGCCAGCAGTGAAGCTGCGGGCGGTCCGGGGGATCAGCCCCAGCATTTT
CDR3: CASSEAAGGPGDQPQHF

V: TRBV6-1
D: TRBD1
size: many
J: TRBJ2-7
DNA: TGTGCCAGCAGTGAAGGAACCGGGACAGGGGGCTACGAGCAGTACTTC
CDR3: CASSEGTGTGGYEQYF

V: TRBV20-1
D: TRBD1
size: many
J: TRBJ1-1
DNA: TGCAGTGCTAGAACCAGACAGGGATCGAACACTGAAGCTTTCTTT
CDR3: CSARTRQGSNTEAFF

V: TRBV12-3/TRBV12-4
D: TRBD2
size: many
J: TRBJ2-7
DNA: TGTGCCAGCACCGATCGGGCTAGCGGGGCCTACGAGCAGTACTTC
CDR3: CASTDRASGAYEQYF

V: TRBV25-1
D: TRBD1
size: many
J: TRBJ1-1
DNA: TGTGCCAGCAGTGGGGTTGACAGGGAACAAGGACGGTGGAGCACTGAAGCTTTCTTT
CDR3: CASSGVDREQGRWSTEAFF

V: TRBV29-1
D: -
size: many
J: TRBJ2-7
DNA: TGCAGCGTCGATCGACTCGGCGAGCAGTACTTC
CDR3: CSVDRLGEQYF

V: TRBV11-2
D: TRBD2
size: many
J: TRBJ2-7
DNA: TGTGCCAGCAGCGCATCGACCACTAGCGGGAAGGCGTACTTC
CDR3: CASSASTTSGKAYF

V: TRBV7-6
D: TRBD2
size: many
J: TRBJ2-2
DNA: TGTGCCAGCAGCTCAGCGGGAGGATTCACCGGGGAGCTGTTTTTT
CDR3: CASSSAGGFTGELFF

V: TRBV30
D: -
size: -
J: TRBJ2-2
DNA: TGTGCCTGGAGTGTAGTAGGGTTGACCGGGGAGCTGTTTTTT
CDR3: CAWSVVGLTGELFF

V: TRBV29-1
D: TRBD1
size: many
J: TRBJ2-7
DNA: TGCAGCGTCAACAGGGGGCTATCACCCGAGCAGTACTTC
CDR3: CSVNRGLSPEQYF

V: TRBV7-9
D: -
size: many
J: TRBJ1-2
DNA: TGTGCCAGCAGCCACCGGGACCCCAGATATGGCTACACCTTC
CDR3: CASSHRDPRYGYTF

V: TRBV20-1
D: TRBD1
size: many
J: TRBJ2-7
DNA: TGCAGTGCTACCTGGACAGGATCCTACGAGCAGTACTTC
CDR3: CSATWTGSYEQYF

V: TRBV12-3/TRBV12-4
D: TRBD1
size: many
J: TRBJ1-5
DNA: TGTGCCAGCAGCCGACAGGGCCGAGGCAATCAGCCCCAGCATTTT
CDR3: CASSRQGRGNQPQHF

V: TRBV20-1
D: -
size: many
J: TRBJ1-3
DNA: TGCAGTGCTAGGCGGACAGAGTTGGACACCATATATTTT
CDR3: CSARRTELDTIYF

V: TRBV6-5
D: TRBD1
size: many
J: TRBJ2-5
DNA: TGTGCCAGCAGTTACTCCGACAGGGTTGAAGAGACCCAGTACTTC
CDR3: CASSYSDRVEETQYF

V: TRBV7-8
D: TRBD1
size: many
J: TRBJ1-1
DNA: TGTGCCAGCAGCTCTACAGGGGAGGGGATGAACACTGAAGCTTTCTTT
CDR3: CASSSTGEGMNTEAFF

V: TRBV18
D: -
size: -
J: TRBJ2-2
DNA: TGTGCCAGCTCACCACCGACGGCTGGACGCACCAGGGAGCTGTTTTTT
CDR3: CASSPPTAGRTRELFF

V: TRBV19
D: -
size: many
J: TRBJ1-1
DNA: TGTGCCAGTAGTATACGAGCAGGGGTTGACACTGAAGCTTTCTTT
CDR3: CASSIRAGVDTEAFF

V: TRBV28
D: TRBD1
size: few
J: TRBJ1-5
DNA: TGTGCCAGCAGAAGGACAGGGGGGGTTCAGCCCCAGCATTTT
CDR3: CASRRTGGVQPQHF

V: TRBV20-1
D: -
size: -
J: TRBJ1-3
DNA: TGCAGTGCTAGAGAGTGGGGGGACGCGTCTGGAAACACCATATATTTT
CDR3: CSAREWGDASGNTIYF

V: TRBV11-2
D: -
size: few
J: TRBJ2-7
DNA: TGTGCCAGCAGCTTATCGGATCCCTACTCCTACGAGCAGTACTTC
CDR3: CASSLSDPYSYEQYF

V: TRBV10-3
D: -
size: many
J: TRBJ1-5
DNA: TGTGCCATCAGTGAGTCTCTGGCAGGGGTGAATCAGCCCCAGCATTTT
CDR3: CAISESLAGVNQPQHF

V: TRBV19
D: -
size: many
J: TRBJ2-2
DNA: TGTGCCAGCAGAAACACCGGGGAGCTGTTTTTT
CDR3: CASRNTGELFF